One sample yielded the 15 T cell receptor beta chains listed below, sequenced in a study of tissue T cells after allogeneic stem cell transplantation. The repertoire was sequenced with immunoSEQ multiplex PCR; TCRdb's copy has only in-frame clones and lacks some. The table includes 2,000 to 2,500 clones, over 35% detected once. Described time point: mouse harvest day 14 after allogeneic transplant. Tail vein injection delivered 10^7 T-cell-depleted bone marrow cells and 10^6 splenic CD5+ T cells. The specimen sequenced was gut tissue. The source is a female BALB/c mouse given C57BL/6 T cells with graft-versus-host disease after an allogeneic hematopoietic cell transplant.

In the case of this clone: Gene names denote mouse genes. The read halts 1 residue ahead of the CDR3 end, with the missing end drawn from the germline J gene. The chain couples TRBV5 to TRBJ2-7; 10 bases map to TRBD2. The V gene's germline CDR1 is LGHNA and CDR2 YNLKQL (reference sequence). With 0 bases clipped from V and 3 bases from J, the junction kept 2 bases outside the gene matches. This CDR3 contains 15 residues. The sequenced part of the CDR3 DNA is TGTGCCAGCAGCCAAGAGGGGACTGGGGTCTATGAACAGTAC. It codes for CASSQEGTGVYEQY. The entire CDR3 reads CASSQEGTGVYEQYF.

With respect to this clone: These gene names are mouse names. From the germline J gene comes the end of the CDR3, since the read stops 1 residue before it. The V gene is TRBV2, the J gene TRBJ2-3, with 13 bases fitting TRBD2. Trimming at V came to 1 base and at J to 0 bases, leaving 1 base not matched to a gene. Germline CDR1 is LGHNA and CDR2 is YSYQKL. This CDR3 comprises 17 residues. CDR3 DNA (partial): TGTGCCAGCAGCCAAGGGACTGGGGGGGCTAGTGCAGAAACGCTGTAT. It codes for CASSQGTGGASAETLY. The CDR3 in full is CASSQGTGGASAETLYF.

Notes on this clone: The gene names given are mouse names. The CDR3 end is not reached by the read, which stops 1 residue before it; the germline J gene fills it in. The gene calls are TRBV26 and TRBJ2-5; either TRBD1 or TRBD2 may supply D (5 bases each). Per germline, CDR1 KGHPV and CDR2 FQNQEV (reference sequence). This CDR3 comprises 13 residues. V was clipped by 1 base and J by 6 bases, with 8 bases between them. The CDR3 loop reads CASSLYGTDTQYF. The covered CDR3 bases are TGTGCCAGCAGTCTGTACGGGACCGACACCCAGTAC.

Details on this clone: The gene names given are mouse names. Coverage ceases 1 residue before the CDR3 finishes, and the germline J gene fills in the end. V usage is TRBV19 and J usage is TRBJ2-5, with a weak D call TRBD2 (6 bases). The CDR3 is made up of 14 amino acids. Per the germline V gene, CDR1 is FNHDT and CDR2 is SITEND (reference sequence). Between the trimmed V and J ends, which lost 2 bases and 1 base, there was a span of 8 bases. CDR3 bases read: TGTGCCAGCAGTATCTGGGGCTACCAAGACACCCAGTAC. Translated: CASSIWGYQDTQY. The whole CDR3 sequence is CASSIWGYQDTQYF. Full variable domain (missing parts from reference TRBV19 and TRBJ2-5): GGIITQTPKFLIGQEGQKLTLKCQQNFNHDTMYWYRQDSGKGLRLIYYSITENDLQKGDLSEGYDASREKKSSFSLTVTSAQKNEMAVFLCASSIWGYQDTQYFGPGTRLLVL.

Note on this clone: The germline and genes are mouse ones. The CDR3 extends 1 residue past the end of the read, so its final part is completed from the germline J gene. The V call is TRBV26, the J call TRBJ1-1, with D uncertain. Trimming cost V 2 bases and J 8 bases, with 9 bases left between them. Germline lookup yields CDR1 KGHPV and CDR2 FQNQEV (reference sequence). CDR3 size: 12 residues. CDR3 loop: CASSLPGGEVFF. CDR3 DNA, as far as it was read: TGTGCCAGCAGTCTGCCGGGAGGGGAAGTCTTC.

In regard to this clone: The listed genes are named as in mouse. The CDR3 goes on 1 residue after the read ends, and that part is filled in from the germline J gene. V is TRBV1 and J is TRBJ1-2; TRBD1 aligns across 8 bases. V shed 3 bases, J shed 2 bases, and the junction held 2 bases outside the gene matches. The CDR3 totals 14 residues. Germline V gene sequence: CDR1 NSQYPW, CDR2 LRSPGD (reference sequence). CDR3 DNA (partial): TGCACCTGCAGTGCGGACAGGGCCAACTCCGACTACACC. Its protein is CTCSADRANSDYT. The whole CDR3 protein is CTCSADRANSDYTF.

This clone was detected a few times. These gene names are mouse names. With the read ending 1 residue before the CDR3 end, the germline J gene is used to fill in that end. The chain is built from TRBV13-2 and TRBJ2-1; 7 nucleotides line up with TRBD1. V lost 6 bases to trimming and J lost 2 bases; unmatched junction nucleotides: 5. Germline CDR1 NNHNN, CDR2 SYGAGS (reference sequence). CDR3 length equals 14 residues. Partial CDR3 DNA: TGTGCCAGCGACCGGACAGGTGACTATGCTGAGCAGTTC. Translated, it gives CASDRTGDYAEQF. The complete CDR3 reads CASDRTGDYAEQFF.

To note about this clone: Any gene name here is a mouse gene name. The read halts 1 residue ahead of the CDR3 end, with the missing end drawn from the germline J gene. The gene calls are TRBV26 and TRBJ1-1; 10 bases align to TRBD1. Germline V CDR1 and CDR2: KGHPV, FQNQEV (reference sequence). After removal of 6 bases from V and 1 base from J, the junction contained 2 bases not matched to a gene. The CDR3 consists of 14 residues. The CDR3 loop is CASRRTGGNTEVFF. The sequenced CDR3 bases are TGTGCCAGCAGGCGGACAGGGGGAAACACAGAAGTCTTC.

Remarks on this clone: The germline and genes are mouse ones. The CDR3: CASSQDIWGSQNTLYF. The sequenced CDR3 bases are TGTGCCAGCAGCCAAGATATCTGGGGGAGTCAAAACACCTTGTAC. The chain has TRBV5 and TRBJ2-4; TRBD2 aligns across 7 bases. The sequence runs out 1 residue before the end of the CDR3; the remainder is reconstructed from the germline J gene. This CDR3 has 16 amino acids. The V gene's germline CDR1 is LGHNA and CDR2 YNLKQL (reference sequence). J was trimmed by 0 bases and V by 0 bases; bases with no gene match: 3.

As regards this clone: Mouse gene names apply. The read ends 1 residue early relative to the CDR3; the germline J gene fills the gap. The chain has TRBV15 and TRBJ2-2; 9 positions match TRBD2. CDR1 is SGHND, CDR2 FRSKSL, per germline. The CDR3 runs to 16 residues. V lost 3 bases and J lost 3; bases outside the gene matches: 5. The CDR3 bases that were read are TGTGCCAGCAGTTTTGCCTGGGGGGGGGACACCGGGCAGCTCTAC. It translates to CASSFAWGGDTGQLY. The whole CDR3 region reads CASSFAWGGDTGQLYF.

Note on this clone: Mouse gene names apply. The observed sequence ends 1 residue before the CDR3 terminus, with the missing tail filled in from the germline J gene. V and J are TRBV13-1 and TRBJ2-7; 7 bases are a match to TRBD2. CDR3 length: 14 residues. V lost 2 bases to trimming and J lost 0 bases; unmatched junction nucleotides: 2. Germline CDR1 reads NSHNY; CDR2 reads SYGAGN. The CDR3 sequence: CASSEGGSSYEQYF. CDR3 DNA (partial): TGTGCCAGCAGTGAGGGGGGGAGCTCCTATGAACAGTAC.

This clone rates as large (0.1 to 1%). Here the gene names and germline are mouse. The read ends 1 residue before the CDR3 terminus; that terminus is restored from the germline J gene. This chain connects TRBV23 to TRBJ2-7; the table calls TRBD1, which could not be checked here. Germline V CDR1 and CDR2: KGHTA, FQNQQP. The CDR3 has 13 amino acids. CDR3 in amino acids: CSSRLTGGYEQYF. CDR3 DNA, as far as it was read: TGCTCCAGCAGACTGACAGGGGGCTATGAACAGTAC.

Comments on this clone: All gene names here are mouse names. The read terminates 1 residue ahead of where the CDR3 ends, so the germline J gene completes it. The rearrangement uses TRBV20 and TRBJ2-5; 8 positions match TRBD1. V shed 0 bases and J 3 bases; nucleotides not matched to a gene: 2. The length of the CDR3 is 14 residues. Germline V CDR1 and CDR2: GFQATS, STVNSAI. CDR3 protein: CGARDWTGQDTQYF. The sequenced CDR3 bases are TGTGGTGCTAGGGATTGGACAGGGCAAGACACCCAGTAC.

As for this clone: Mouse gene names apply. The sequenced fragment ends 1 residue before the CDR3 boundary, so the rest is inferred from the germline J gene. The rearrangement joins TRBV19 to TRBJ2-1, with D uncertain. Trimming pared 1 base from V and 7 bases from J, leaving 6 bases between. This CDR3 spans 12 amino acids. Germline values: CDR1 FNHDT, CDR2 SITEND (reference sequence). Here the CDR3 reads CASSIRQAEQFF. The CDR3 bases that were read are TGTGCCAGCAGTATACGACAAGCTGAGCAGTTC.

This clone is deemed large. Germline and genes: mouse. Read sequence stops 1 residue before the CDR3 end, and the germline J gene provides the missing end. J is TRBJ2-1 and V is TRBV26, with D hard to call. The CDR3 has 11 residues. The germline CDR1 and CDR2 sequences are KGHPV and FQNQEV (reference sequence). Trimming removed 6 bases from V and 3 bases from J, with 3 bases in between. The sequenced part of the CDR3 DNA is TGTGCCAGCAGCTTCTATGCTGAGCAGTTC. Protein: CASSFYAEQF. The whole CDR3 region reads CASSFYAEQFF.